Shown below are 10 T cell receptor beta chains from a single sample sequenced in a study of CD8 T cells in ankylosing spondylitis. Study-level results: A TCR beta motif made of fewer than ten highly homologous variants seemed typical of ankylosing spondylitis blood.

What these receptors recognize is not known. TCRdb used MiXCR to reprocess the 5' RACE reads, holding one entry per CDR3 protein. The sample comprises 750,000 to 850,000 distinct CDR3 sequences, 12% of which are singletons, and approximately 0.5% rests with the top ten. Sequences were obtained from blood, either unsorted or a sorted T cell fraction (not recorded which). The receptors originated from a male donor with ankylosing spondylitis.

This clonotype was recorded a few times. The chain uses TRBV20-1 and TRBJ1-5; D unclear. The V end lost 6 bases, the J end lost 7 bases, and 16 bases lay between the germline ends. Germline V gives CDR1 DFQATT, CDR2 SNEGSKA (reference sequence). This CDR3 region has 13 residues. The CDR3 DNA sequence: TGCAGTGCCAAGATCGGACTGGGGCAGCCCCAGCATTTT. This gives the protein CSAKIGLGQPQHF.

This clonotype was counted a few times. This chain connects TRBV27 to TRBJ2-1; 8 bases are a match to TRBD2. The germline gives CDR1 MNHEY, CDR2 SMNVEV (reference sequence). This CDR3 region has 16 residues. The V and J ends lost 4 bases and 2 bases, in that order; junction bases with no gene match: 7. The CDR3 sequence is CASSSSRGRTYNEQFF. In nucleotides, the CDR3 is TGTGCCAGCAGTTCCTCTCGCGGGAGGACCTACAATGAGCAGTTCTTC.

In its sample, this clonotype was seen many times. The chain combines TRBV6-1 with TRBJ1-1; D gene unclear. Germline loops: CDR1 MNHNS, CDR2 SASEGT. The CDR3 is 14 amino acids. Trimming cost V 6 bases and J 3 bases, with 14 bases left between them. The CDR3 sequence: CASSLQAWDTEAFF. CDR3 DNA sequence: TGTGCCAGCAGCCTTCAAGCGTGGGACACTGAAGCTTTCTTT.

There are a few counts of this clonotype. The rearrangement links TRBV3-1 to TRBJ1-1; unclear D gene. CDR1 and CDR2 from the germline V gene are LGHDT and YNNKEL (reference sequence). V shed 4 bases and J shed 5 bases, with 11 bases lying between them. The CDR3 loop spans 13 amino acids. CDR3 sequence reads: CASSPIERTEAFF. DNA of the CDR3: TGTGCCAGCAGCCCGATCGAGAGGACTGAAGCTTTCTTT.

This clonotype was counted a few times. The V call is TRBV6-4, the J call TRBJ2-7; D may be TRBD2 (5 bases). The V end lost 7 bases, the J end lost 3 bases, and 19 bases lay between the germline ends. The CDR3 runs 15 residues. CDR1 MRHNA and CDR2 SNTAGT come from the germline V gene. CDR3 protein: CASTTRPQEVYEQYF. In DNA form, the CDR3 reads TGTGCCAGCACCACCCGCCCGCAGGAGGTCTACGAGCAGTACTTC.

The J gene is TRBJ1-1, the V gene TRBV5-1, with 12 bases aligning to TRBD1. The CDR3 consists of 18 residues. The trim removed 4 bases at V and 5 bases at J, leaving 15 bases unmatched. Germline CDR1 reads SGHRS; CDR2 reads YFSETQ. The CDR3 DNA reads TGCGCCAGCAGCATACGACCCGGGACAGGGGGCGCGAGGACTGAAGCTTTCTTT. This encodes CASSIRPGTGGARTEAFF.

This clonotype came up many times. The chain is built from TRBV20-1 and TRBJ1-6; 9 positions agree with TRBD1. The length of the CDR3 is 13 residues. CDR1 and CDR2 (germline): DFQATT, SNEGSKA (reference sequence). In nucleotides, the CDR3 is TGCATATCGGGACAGGGATTATATTCACCCCTCCACTTT. Translation: CISGQGLYSPLHF.

This clonotype appeared a few times. This chain connects TRBV6-2 or TRBV6-3 to TRBJ2-5; 9 positions match TRBD1. Trimming at V came to 7 bases and at J to 5 bases, leaving 17 bases not matched to a gene. Germline-derived CDR1 and CDR2 are MNHEY and SVGEGT. The CDR3 has 17 residues. CDR3 region: CASTKHYGTGLLETQYF. In nucleotides, the CDR3 is TGTGCCAGCACCAAACATTACGGGACAGGGCTGTTGGAGACCCAGTACTTC.

This clonotype was seen at least ten times. V usage is TRBV29-1 and J usage is TRBJ1-1; 8 bases map to TRBD1. The germline V gene has CDR1 SQVTM and CDR2 ANQGSEA. V was pared by 6 bases and J by 0 bases, with 3 bases of the junction left unmatched. The CDR3 contains 13 residues. The CDR3 DNA sequence: TGCAGCGTCAGGACAGGGTTGAACACTGAAGCTTTCTTT. Translating gives CSVRTGLNTEAFF. The whole variable domain, remainder taken from reference TRBV29-1 and TRBJ1-1, is SAVISQKPSRDICQRGTSLTIQCQVDSQVTMMFWYRQQPGQSLTLIATANQGSEATYESGFVIDKFPISRPNLTFSTLTVSNMSPEDSSIYLCSVRTGLNTEAFFGQGTRLTVV.

The chain recombines TRBV7-9 with TRBJ2-5, with 8 bases matching TRBD2. From germline, CDR1 is SEHNR and CDR2 FQNEAQ (reference sequence). V lost 3 bases and J lost 5; bases outside the gene matches: 8. This CDR3 contains 15 residues. The CDR3 loop is CASSFLAGGSETQYF. In DNA, the CDR3 is TGTGCCAGCAGCTTTCTGGCGGGGGGATCTGAGACCCAGTACTTC.